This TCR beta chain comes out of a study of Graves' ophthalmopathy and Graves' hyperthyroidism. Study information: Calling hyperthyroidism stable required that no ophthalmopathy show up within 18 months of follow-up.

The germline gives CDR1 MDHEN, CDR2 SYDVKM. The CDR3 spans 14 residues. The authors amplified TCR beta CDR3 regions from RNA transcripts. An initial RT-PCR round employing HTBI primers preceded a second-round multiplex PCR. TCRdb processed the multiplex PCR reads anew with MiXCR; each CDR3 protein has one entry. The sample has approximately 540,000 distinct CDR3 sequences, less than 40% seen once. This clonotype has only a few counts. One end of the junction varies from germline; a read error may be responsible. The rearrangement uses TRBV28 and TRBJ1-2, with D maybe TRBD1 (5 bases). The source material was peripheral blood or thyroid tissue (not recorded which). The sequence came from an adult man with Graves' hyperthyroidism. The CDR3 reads CASSFGNQGHGYTF. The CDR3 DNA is TGTGCCAGTAGTTTCGGGAACCAGGGTCATGGCTACACCTTC.